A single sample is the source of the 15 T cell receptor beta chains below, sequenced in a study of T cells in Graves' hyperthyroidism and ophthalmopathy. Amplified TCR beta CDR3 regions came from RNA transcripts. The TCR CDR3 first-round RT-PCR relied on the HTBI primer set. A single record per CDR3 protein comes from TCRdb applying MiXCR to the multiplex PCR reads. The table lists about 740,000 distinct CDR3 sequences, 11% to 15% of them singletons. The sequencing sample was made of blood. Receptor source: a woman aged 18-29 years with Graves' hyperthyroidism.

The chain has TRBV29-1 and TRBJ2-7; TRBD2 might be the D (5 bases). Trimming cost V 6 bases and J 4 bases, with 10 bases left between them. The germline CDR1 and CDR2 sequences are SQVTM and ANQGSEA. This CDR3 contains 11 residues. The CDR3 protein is CSVASGYEQYF. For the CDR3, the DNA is TGCAGCGTCGCGTCGGGATACGAGCAGTACTTC.

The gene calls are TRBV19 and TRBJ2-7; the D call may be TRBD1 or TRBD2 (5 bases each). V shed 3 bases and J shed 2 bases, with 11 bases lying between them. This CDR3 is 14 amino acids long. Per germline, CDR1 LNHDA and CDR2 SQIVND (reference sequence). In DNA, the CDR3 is TGTGCCAGTAGTATTGTCGGGGCGACCTACGAGCAGTACTTC. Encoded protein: CASSIVGATYEQYF.

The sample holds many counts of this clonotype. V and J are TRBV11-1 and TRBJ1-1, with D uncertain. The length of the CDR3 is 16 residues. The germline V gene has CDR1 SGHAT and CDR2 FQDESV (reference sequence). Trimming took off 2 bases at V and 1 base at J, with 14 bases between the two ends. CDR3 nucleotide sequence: TGTGCCAGCAGCTTACTAGCCCCAGGAGGGAACACTGAAGCTTTCTTT. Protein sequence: CASSLLAPGGNTEAFF.

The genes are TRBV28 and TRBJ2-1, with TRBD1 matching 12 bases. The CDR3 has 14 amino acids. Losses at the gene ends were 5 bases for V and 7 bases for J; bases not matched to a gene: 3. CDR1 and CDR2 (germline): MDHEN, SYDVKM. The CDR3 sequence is CASSPGQGANEQFF. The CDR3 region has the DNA TGTGCCAGCAGTCCGGGACAGGGGGCTAATGAGCAGTTCTTC.

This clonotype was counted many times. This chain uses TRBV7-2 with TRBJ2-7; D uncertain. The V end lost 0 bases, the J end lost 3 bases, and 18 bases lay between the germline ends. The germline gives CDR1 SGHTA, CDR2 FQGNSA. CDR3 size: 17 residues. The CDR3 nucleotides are TGTGCCAGCAGCTTAGCGCGTTCCTTGCGTGACCACTACGAGCAGTACTTC. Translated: CASSLARSLRDHYEQYF.

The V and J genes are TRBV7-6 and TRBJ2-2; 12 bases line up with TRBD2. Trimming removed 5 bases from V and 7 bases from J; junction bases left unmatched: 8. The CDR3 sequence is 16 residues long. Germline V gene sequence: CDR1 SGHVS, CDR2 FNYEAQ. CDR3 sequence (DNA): TGTGCCAGCAGCGCGACTAGCGGGAGTTATGTCGGGGAGCTGTTTTTT. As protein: CASSATSGSYVGELFF.

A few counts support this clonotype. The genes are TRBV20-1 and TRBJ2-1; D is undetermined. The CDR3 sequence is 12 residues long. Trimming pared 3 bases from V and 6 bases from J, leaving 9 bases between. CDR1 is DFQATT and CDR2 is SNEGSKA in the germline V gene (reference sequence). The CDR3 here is CSASVLLNEQFF. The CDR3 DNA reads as TGCAGTGCTAGTGTGTTACTCAATGAGCAGTTCTTC.

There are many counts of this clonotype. CDR3 region: CASSSGTSGSLVRAQYF. Written as DNA, the CDR3 is TGTGCCAGCAGTTCCGGGACTAGCGGGAGCCTGGTTAGGGCCCAGTACTTC. This chain joins TRBV27 and TRBJ2-5; TRBD2 aligns across 14 bases. The CDR3 loop spans 17 amino acids. V lost 4 bases to trimming and J lost 9 bases; unmatched junction nucleotides: 13. Germline CDR1 and CDR2: MNHEY and SMNVEV (reference sequence).

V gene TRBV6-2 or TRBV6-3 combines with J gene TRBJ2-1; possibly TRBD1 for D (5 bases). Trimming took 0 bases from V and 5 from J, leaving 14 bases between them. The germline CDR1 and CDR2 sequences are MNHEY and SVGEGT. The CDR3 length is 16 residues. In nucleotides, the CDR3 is TGTGCCAGCAGTTACTCGAGGTTCCGGACAAACAATGAGCAGTTCTTC. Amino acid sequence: CASSYSRFRTNNEQFF.

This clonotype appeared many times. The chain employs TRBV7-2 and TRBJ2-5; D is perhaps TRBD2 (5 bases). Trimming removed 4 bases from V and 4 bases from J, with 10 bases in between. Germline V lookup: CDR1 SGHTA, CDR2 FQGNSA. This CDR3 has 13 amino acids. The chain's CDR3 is CASSSAGVETQYF. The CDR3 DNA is TGTGCCAGCAGCTCCGCCGGGGTAGAGACCCAGTACTTC.

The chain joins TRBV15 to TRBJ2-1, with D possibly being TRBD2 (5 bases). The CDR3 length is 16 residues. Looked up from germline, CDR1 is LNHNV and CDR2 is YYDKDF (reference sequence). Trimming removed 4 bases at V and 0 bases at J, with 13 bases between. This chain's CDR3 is CATSTNIASSYNEQFF. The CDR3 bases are TGTGCCACCAGCACCAACATAGCGAGCTCCTACAATGAGCAGTTCTTC. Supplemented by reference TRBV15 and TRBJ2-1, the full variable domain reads DAMVIQNPRYQVTQFGKPVTLSCSQTLNHNVMYWYQQKSSQAPKLLFHYYDKDFNNEADTPDNFQSRRPNTSFCFLDIRSPGLGDTAMYLCATSTNIASSYNEQFFGPGTRLTVL.

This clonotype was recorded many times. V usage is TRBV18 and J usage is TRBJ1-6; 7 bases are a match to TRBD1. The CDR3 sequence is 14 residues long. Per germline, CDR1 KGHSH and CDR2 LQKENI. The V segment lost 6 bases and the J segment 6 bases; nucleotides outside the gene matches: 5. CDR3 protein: CASSAGQVNSPLHF. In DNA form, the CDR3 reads TGTGCCAGCTCCGCCGGACAGGTTAATTCACCCCTCCACTTT.

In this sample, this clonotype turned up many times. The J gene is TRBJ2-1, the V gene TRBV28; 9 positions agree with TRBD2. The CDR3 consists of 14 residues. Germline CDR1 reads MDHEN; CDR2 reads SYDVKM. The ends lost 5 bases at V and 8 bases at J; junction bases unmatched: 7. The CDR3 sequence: CASSPGVAGDEQFF. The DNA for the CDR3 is TGTGCCAGCAGTCCCGGGGTAGCGGGAGATGAGCAGTTCTTC.

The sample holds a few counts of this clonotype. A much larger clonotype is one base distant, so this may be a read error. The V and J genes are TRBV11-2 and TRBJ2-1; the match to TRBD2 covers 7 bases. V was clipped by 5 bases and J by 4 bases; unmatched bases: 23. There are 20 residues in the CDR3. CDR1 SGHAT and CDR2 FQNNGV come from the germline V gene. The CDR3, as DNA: TGTGCCAGCAGCCCGAATGCCGGGCGGTCGGCTAGCGGAAGGTACAATGAGCAGTTCTTC. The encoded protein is CASSPNAGRSASGRYNEQFF.

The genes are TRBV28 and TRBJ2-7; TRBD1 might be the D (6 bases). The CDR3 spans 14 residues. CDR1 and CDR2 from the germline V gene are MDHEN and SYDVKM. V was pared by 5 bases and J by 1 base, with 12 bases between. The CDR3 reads CASSRGRMSYEQYF. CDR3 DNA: TGTGCCAGCAGTAGGGGGAGAATGTCCTACGAGCAGTACTTC.